What follows describes a single TCR beta chain. This entry comes from a study of cytomegalovirus exposure and HLA in healthy donors. Vbeta (60) and Jbeta (13) primers were used in the PCR. Method: immunoSEQ multiplex PCR; TCRdb's copy keeps in-frame clones and lacks some. This table has approximately 100,000 clones, 75% appearing once. Germline CDR1 reads LGHNA; CDR2 reads YSLEER. V lost 1 base, J lost 0 bases, and 6 bases stayed unmatched. CDR3 length: 17 amino acids. This clonotype was sampled from a male donor in good health and CMV-seropositive. Input material: PBMCs. The V gene is TRBV4-3, the J gene TRBJ2-1, with 7 bases fitting TRBD2. CDR3 sequence: CASSQALAESSYNEQFF. The CDR3 DNA sequence: TGCGCCAGCAGCCAAGCTCTAGCGGAAAGCTCCTACAATGAGCAGTTCTTC.